This is a list of T cell receptor beta chains from one sample in a study of T cells after yellow fever vaccination. MiXCR, run by TCRdb on the 5' RACE reads, gives a single entry per CDR3 protein. The sample records 150,000 to 200,000 distinct CDR3 sequences, approximately 9.9% being singletons. The sample consisted of CD8+ T cells sorted from PBMCs, taken 45 days after the yellow fever booster vaccination. The receptors stem from a young man who received the YFV17D yellow fever vaccine. Each CDR3 is given with its conserved first and last residue. Each record gives: clone size, CDR3 length, V gene, J gene, D gene, CDR3 protein, CDR3 DNA. D genes are given only for firm matches. Part of the rows lack a size; the others show once, few, many or a class for expanded clones.

abundance: few; len: 14; v_gene: TRBV12-3/TRBV12-4; j_gene: TRBJ2-2; d_gene: NA; CDR3aa: CASSKNRVAGELFF; CDR3nt: TGTGCCAGCAGCAAGAATAGGGTGGCCGGGGAGCTGTTTTTT
abundance: few; len: 14; v_gene: TRBV12-3/TRBV12-4; j_gene: TRBJ2-1; d_gene: TRBD2; CDR3aa: CASRTSGGVNEQFF; CDR3nt: TGTGCCAGCAGAACTAGCGGGGGAGTCAATGAGCAGTTCTTC
abundance: NA; len: 18; v_gene: TRBV12-3/TRBV12-4; j_gene: TRBJ2-1; d_gene: TRBD2; CDR3aa: CASHSLPRRGGRGNEQFF; CDR3nt: TGTGCCAGCCACTCCCTCCCCCGGCGGGGGGGCCGGGGCAATGAGCAGTTCTTC
abundance: few; len: 15; v_gene: TRBV12-3/TRBV12-4; j_gene: TRBJ2-1; d_gene: NA; CDR3aa: CASSFFGSSNNEQFF; CDR3nt: TGTGCCAGCAGTTTTTTCGGGAGTTCGAACAATGAGCAGTTCTTC
abundance: NA; len: 14; v_gene: TRBV5-1; j_gene: TRBJ1-6; d_gene: NA; CDR3aa: CASRDWTENSPLHF; CDR3nt: TGCGCCAGCAGAGATTGGACCGAGAATTCACCCCTCCACTTT
abundance: many; len: 18; v_gene: TRBV12-3/TRBV12-4; j_gene: TRBJ1-1; d_gene: TRBD1; CDR3aa: CASSLAGDRGPLGTEAFF; CDR3nt: TGTGCCAGCAGTTTAGCAGGGGACAGGGGGCCATTGGGCACTGAAGCTTTCTTT
abundance: NA; len: 14; v_gene: TRBV7-2; j_gene: TRBJ2-5; d_gene: TRBD2; CDR3aa: CASSPGLAGKTQYF; CDR3nt: TGTGCCAGCAGCCCCGGACTAGCTGGGAAGACCCAGTACTTC
abundance: few; len: 13; v_gene: TRBV27; j_gene: TRBJ2-3; d_gene: TRBD2; CDR3aa: CASSFGREDTQYF; CDR3nt: TGTGCCAGCAGTTTCGGGAGGGAAGATACGCAGTATTTT
abundance: few; len: 12; v_gene: TRBV9; j_gene: TRBJ2-1; d_gene: NA; CDR3aa: CASSTTVNEQFF; CDR3nt: TGTGCCAGCAGCACGACAGTCAATGAGCAGTTCTTC
abundance: few; len: 13; v_gene: TRBV29-1; j_gene: TRBJ2-1; d_gene: NA; CDR3aa: CSETGLDTNEQFF; CDR3nt: TGCAGCGAAACGGGACTGGACACCAATGAGCAGTTCTTC
abundance: many; len: 16; v_gene: TRBV15; j_gene: TRBJ1-2; d_gene: NA; CDR3aa: CATSRLFDELDYGYTF; CDR3nt: TGTGCCACCAGCAGACTTTTTGACGAGTTAGACTATGGCTACACCTTC
abundance: NA; len: 17; v_gene: TRBV6-4; j_gene: TRBJ1-2; d_gene: NA; CDR3aa: CASSEWDTPQPNYGYTF; CDR3nt: TGTGCCAGCAGTGAGTGGGACACCCCGCAACCTAACTATGGCTACACCTTC
abundance: few; len: 16; v_gene: TRBV27; j_gene: TRBJ1-1; d_gene: TRBD1; CDR3aa: CASSATLTGLATEAFF; CDR3nt: TGTGCCAGCAGTGCCACCCTGACAGGGTTGGCGACTGAAGCTTTCTTT
abundance: few; len: 16; v_gene: TRBV5-1; j_gene: TRBJ2-5; d_gene: NA; CDR3aa: CASSNPFGISSETQYF; CDR3nt: TGCGCCAGCAGCAACCCGTTCGGGATAAGCTCGGAGACCCAGTACTTC
abundance: many; len: 15; v_gene: TRBV7-3; j_gene: TRBJ2-5; d_gene: NA; CDR3aa: CASSLSLRGQETQYF; CDR3nt: TGTGCCAGCAGCTTATCCCTGCGAGGGCAAGAGACCCAGTACTTC
abundance: few; len: 17; v_gene: TRBV7-2; j_gene: TRBJ1-5; d_gene: NA; CDR3aa: CASSFPSGGYSNQPQHF; CDR3nt: TGTGCCAGCAGCTTTCCTTCTGGGGGGTATAGCAATCAGCCCCAGCATTTT
abundance: NA; len: 14; v_gene: TRBV10-3; j_gene: TRBJ2-5; d_gene: NA; CDR3aa: CASQGWRSSETQYF; CDR3nt: TGTGCCTCACAAGGGTGGCGGAGTTCAGAGACCCAGTACTTC
abundance: few; len: 14; v_gene: TRBV6-1; j_gene: TRBJ1-2; d_gene: NA; CDR3aa: CASSDEQPIYGYTF; CDR3nt: TGTGCCAGCAGTGACGAGCAGCCGATCTATGGCTACACCTTC
abundance: NA; len: 16; v_gene: TRBV4-3; j_gene: TRBJ2-3; d_gene: TRBD2; CDR3aa: CASSQSEGLAADTQYF; CDR3nt: TGCGCCAGCAGCCAGAGCGAGGGACTAGCCGCAGATACGCAGTATTTT
abundance: few; len: 13; v_gene: TRBV5-1; j_gene: TRBJ1-2; d_gene: TRBD1; CDR3aa: CASSLEGANGYTF; CDR3nt: TGCGCCAGCAGCTTGGAGGGGGCGAATGGCTACACCTTC
abundance: NA; len: 18; v_gene: TRBV6-2/TRBV6-3; j_gene: TRBJ2-5; d_gene: NA; CDR3aa: CASSYSEILGPAQETQYF; CDR3nt: TGTGCCAGCAGTTACTCGGAAATCCTCGGACCGGCGCAAGAGACCCAGTACTTC
abundance: few; len: 15; v_gene: TRBV2; j_gene: TRBJ1-5; d_gene: NA; CDR3aa: CASRTGAGMGQPQHF; CDR3nt: TGTGCCAGCAGAACGGGGGCGGGGATGGGTCAGCCCCAGCATTTT
abundance: NA; len: 14; v_gene: TRBV20-1; j_gene: TRBJ1-6; d_gene: TRBD1; CDR3aa: CSANTGQGLSPLHF; CDR3nt: TGCAGTGCTAACACCGGACAGGGTCTTTCGCCCCTCCACTTT
abundance: few; len: 14; v_gene: TRBV29-1; j_gene: TRBJ2-1; d_gene: TRBD1; CDR3aa: CSVNPGQRNNEQFF; CDR3nt: TGCAGCGTGAATCCGGGACAGCGTAACAATGAGCAGTTCTTC
abundance: many; len: 16; v_gene: TRBV12-3/TRBV12-4; j_gene: TRBJ2-3; d_gene: TRBD2; CDR3aa: CASSPISGGVTDTQYF; CDR3nt: TGTGCCAGCAGCCCAATTAGCGGGGGGGTCACAGATACGCAGTATTTT
abundance: few; len: 13; v_gene: TRBV5-4; j_gene: TRBJ1-1; d_gene: TRBD1; CDR3aa: CASRLQGGTEAFF; CDR3nt: TGTGCCAGCAGACTCCAGGGGGGGACTGAAGCTTTCTTT
abundance: NA; len: 16; v_gene: TRBV4-3; j_gene: TRBJ2-1; d_gene: NA; CDR3aa: CASSQDQGTGYNEQFF; CDR3nt: TGCGCCAGCAGCCAAGATCAGGGTACAGGGTACAATGAGCAGTTCTTC
abundance: NA; len: 13; v_gene: TRBV7-3; j_gene: TRBJ2-5; d_gene: NA; CDR3aa: CASSLGPEEPQYF; CDR3nt: TGTGCCAGCAGCTTGGGGCCGGAGGAACCCCAGTACTTC
abundance: NA; len: 16; v_gene: TRBV2; j_gene: TRBJ1-4; d_gene: NA; CDR3aa: CASKAGVGQPNEKLFF; CDR3nt: TGTGCCAGCAAGGCGGGTGTTGGTCAACCTAATGAAAAACTGTTTTTT
abundance: few; len: 15; v_gene: TRBV7-9; j_gene: TRBJ2-3; d_gene: TRBD1; CDR3aa: CASRDGTGGADTQYF; CDR3nt: TGTGCCAGCAGGGACGGGACAGGGGGAGCCGATACGCAGTATTTT
abundance: many; len: 14; v_gene: TRBV11-2; j_gene: TRBJ2-2; d_gene: NA; CDR3aa: CASSPGYYTGELFF; CDR3nt: TGTGCCAGCAGTCCCGGTTACTACACCGGGGAGCTGTTTTTT
abundance: many; len: 13; v_gene: TRBV4-1; j_gene: TRBJ1-1; d_gene: NA; CDR3aa: CASSQAGREEAFF; CDR3nt: TGCGCCAGCAGCCAAGCAGGTCGTGAGGAAGCTTTCTTT
abundance: few; len: 14; v_gene: TRBV28; j_gene: TRBJ1-5; d_gene: NA; CDR3aa: CASSFVGDYQPQHF; CDR3nt: TGTGCCAGCAGTTTCGTGGGCGATTATCAGCCCCAGCATTTT
abundance: few; len: 15; v_gene: TRBV4-1; j_gene: TRBJ2-5; d_gene: NA; CDR3aa: CASSHRPTVQETQYF; CDR3nt: TGCGCCAGCAGCCACCGACCGACAGTGCAAGAGACCCAGTACTTC
abundance: few; len: 14; v_gene: TRBV6-5; j_gene: TRBJ2-5; d_gene: TRBD2; CDR3aa: CATRLASNIETQYF; CDR3nt: TGTGCCACCAGACTAGCGTCGAATATTGAGACCCAGTACTTC
abundance: few; len: 10; v_gene: TRBV30; j_gene: TRBJ2-7; d_gene: NA; CDR3aa: CAWSDKYQYF; CDR3nt: TGTGCCTGGAGTGACAAGTACCAGTACTTC
abundance: NA; len: 17; v_gene: TRBV15; j_gene: TRBJ2-3; d_gene: TRBD2; CDR3aa: CATSRDRLAGVTDTQYF; CDR3nt: TGTGCCACCAGCAGAGATCGGCTAGCGGGGGTCACAGATACGCAGTATTTT
abundance: few; len: 12; v_gene: TRBV6-6; j_gene: TRBJ2-7; d_gene: NA; CDR3aa: CASRRQGYEQYF; CDR3nt: TGTGCCAGTCGACGCCAGGGCTACGAGCAGTACTTC
abundance: many; len: 13; v_gene: TRBV27; j_gene: TRBJ1-1; d_gene: NA; CDR3aa: CASSLTGFTEAFF; CDR3nt: TGTGCCAGCAGTCTGACAGGTTTCACTGAAGCTTTCTTT
abundance: few; len: 19; v_gene: TRBV20-1; j_gene: TRBJ2-2; d_gene: NA; CDR3aa: CSARGIPLGGHANTGELFF; CDR3nt: TGCAGTGCTAGAGGTATCCCGCTTGGGGGCCACGCGAACACCGGGGAGCTGTTTTTT